What follows are 6 T cell receptor beta chains derived from one specimen sequenced in a study of T cell repertoires in cytomegalovirus infection (dated by TCRdb to about 2019). Sequencing was performed on an Illumina HiSeq 1500. TCRdb applied fastp at Q25 and MiXCR to the public reads, then kept only in-frame beta chains. One record per CDR3 amino acid sequence lists the most common genes and DNA. The sample table records roughly 310,000 distinct CDR3 sequences; roughly 17% of these occur just once. The top ten clones comprise around 11% of the sample. Sequencing was performed on PBMCs. Receptor source: a human donor in good health (CMV status not recorded). Some clones in this sample may be carry-over from other donors' samples.

This clonotype was recorded many times. This chain links TRBV6-1 with TRBJ1-5; the D gene is possibly TRBD1 (5 bases). CDR1 is MNHNS and CDR2 is SASEGT in the germline V gene. The CDR3 sequence is 14 residues long. V was trimmed by 7 bases and J by 5 bases, leaving 15 bases between them. The CDR3 DNA reads TGTGCCAGCAAGGGACGCATTAAAGATCAGCCCCAGCATTTT. It is translated as CASKGRIKDQPQHF.

This clonotype was found many times. The chain recombines TRBV7-2 with TRBJ1-4, with D unresolved. V lost 7 bases and J 8 bases, leaving 14 bases between the germline ends. CDR1 SGHTA and CDR2 FQGNSA come from the germline V gene. The CDR3 loop spans 13 amino acids. In DNA, the CDR3 is TGTGCCAGCACCCATCGGACGCGAGAAAAACTGTTTTTT. It specifies CASTHRTREKLFF.

This clonotype was recorded many times. The rearrangement links TRBV7-9 to TRBJ2-1; TRBD2 matches at 11 bases. Trimming cost V 5 bases and J 10 bases; bases outside gene matches: 13. Germline values: CDR1 SEHNR, CDR2 FQNEAQ (reference sequence). This CDR3 contains 16 residues. The CDR3 region is CASSSVGTSGQAEQFF. Here the CDR3 DNA reads TGTGCCAGCAGCAGCGTCGGGACTAGCGGACAGGCAGAGCAGTTCTTC.

This clonotype was seen only a few times. The rearrangement uses TRBV6-9 and TRBJ1-5; D remains unclear. V lost 10 bases to trimming and J lost 7 bases, with 20 bases between them. CDR1 and CDR2 (germline): MNHGY, SVAAGI. CDR3 length: 14 amino acids. The chain's CDR3 is CANKKGIRRQPQHF. CDR3 nucleotides: TGTGCCAATAAAAAGGGAATCAGACGACAGCCCCAGCATTTT.

This clonotype was detected a few times. The rearrangement joins TRBV28 to TRBJ2-7; 9 bases are a match to TRBD1. V shed 7 bases and J 2 bases; nucleotides not matched to a gene: 6. The CDR3 sequence is 14 residues long. Germline CDR1 reads MDHEN; CDR2 reads SYDVKM. CDR3 residues: CASTDGQGPYEQYF. The CDR3 nucleotides read TGTGCCAGCACTGATGGACAGGGGCCCTACGAGCAGTACTTC.

This clonotype was seen many times. V gene TRBV24-1 combines with J gene TRBJ2-5; D unclear. This CDR3 has 15 amino acids. The germline V gene has CDR1 KGHDR and CDR2 SFDVKD. Trimming took off 2 bases at V and 4 bases at J, with 13 bases between the two ends. CDR3 DNA: TGTGCCACCAGTGATTCGAGAGATTCCGGAGAGACCCAGTACTTC. As protein: CATSDSRDSGETQYF.